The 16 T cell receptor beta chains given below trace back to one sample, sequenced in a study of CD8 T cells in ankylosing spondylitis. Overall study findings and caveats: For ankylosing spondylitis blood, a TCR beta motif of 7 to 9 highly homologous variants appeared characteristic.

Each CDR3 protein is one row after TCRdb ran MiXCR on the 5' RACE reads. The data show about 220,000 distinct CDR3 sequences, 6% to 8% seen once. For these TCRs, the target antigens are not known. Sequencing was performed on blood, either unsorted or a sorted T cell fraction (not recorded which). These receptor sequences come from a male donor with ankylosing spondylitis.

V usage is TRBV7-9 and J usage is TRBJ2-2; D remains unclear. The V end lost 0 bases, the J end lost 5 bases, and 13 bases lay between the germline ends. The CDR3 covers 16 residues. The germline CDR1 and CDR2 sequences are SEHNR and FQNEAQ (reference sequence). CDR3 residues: CASSLASRLRTGELFF. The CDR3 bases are TGTGCCAGCAGCTTAGCAAGTAGGCTCAGGACCGGGGAGCTGTTTTTT.

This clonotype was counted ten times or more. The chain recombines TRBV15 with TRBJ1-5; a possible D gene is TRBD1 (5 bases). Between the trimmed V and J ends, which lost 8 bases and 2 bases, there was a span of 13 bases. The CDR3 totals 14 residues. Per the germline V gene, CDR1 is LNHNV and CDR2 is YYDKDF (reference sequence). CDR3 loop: CATRGYLGNQPQHF. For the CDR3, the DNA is TGTGCCACCCGGGGGTACCTCGGCAATCAGCCCCAGCATTTT.

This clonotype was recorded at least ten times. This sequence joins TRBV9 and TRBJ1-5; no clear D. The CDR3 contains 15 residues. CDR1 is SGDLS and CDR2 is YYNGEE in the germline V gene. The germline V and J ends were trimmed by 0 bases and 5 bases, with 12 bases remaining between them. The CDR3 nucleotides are TGTGCCAGCAGCGTAGACGGCAGCCTCTATCAGCCCCAGCATTTT. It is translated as CASSVDGSLYQPQHF.

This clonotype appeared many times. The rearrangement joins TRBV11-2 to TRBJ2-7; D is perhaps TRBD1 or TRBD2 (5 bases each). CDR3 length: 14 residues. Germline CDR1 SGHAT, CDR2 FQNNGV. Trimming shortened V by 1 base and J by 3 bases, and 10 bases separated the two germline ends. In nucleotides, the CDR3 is TGTGCCAGCAGCTTAGGCCGGGACGGCTACGAGCAGTACTTC. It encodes CASSLGRDGYEQYF.

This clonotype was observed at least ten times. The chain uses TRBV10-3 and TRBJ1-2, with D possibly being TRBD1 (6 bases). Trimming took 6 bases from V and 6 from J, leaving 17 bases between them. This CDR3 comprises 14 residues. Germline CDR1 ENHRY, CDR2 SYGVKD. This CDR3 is CAISEPGHGDGYTF. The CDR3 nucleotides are TGTGCCATCAGCGAACCGGGACATGGGGATGGCTACACCTTC.

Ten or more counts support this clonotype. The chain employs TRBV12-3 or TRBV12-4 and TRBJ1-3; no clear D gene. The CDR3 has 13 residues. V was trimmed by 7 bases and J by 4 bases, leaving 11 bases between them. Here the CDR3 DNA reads TGTGCCAGCAATGAAGCAGCCGGAAACACCATATATTTT. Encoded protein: CASNEAAGNTIYF.

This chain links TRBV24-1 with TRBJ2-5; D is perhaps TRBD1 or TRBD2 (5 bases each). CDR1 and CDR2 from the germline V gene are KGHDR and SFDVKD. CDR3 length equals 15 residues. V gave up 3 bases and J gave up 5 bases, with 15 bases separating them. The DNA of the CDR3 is TGTGCCACCAGTGATCCAAGCCGGGGCCAGGAGACCCAGTACTTC. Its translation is CATSDPSRGQETQYF.

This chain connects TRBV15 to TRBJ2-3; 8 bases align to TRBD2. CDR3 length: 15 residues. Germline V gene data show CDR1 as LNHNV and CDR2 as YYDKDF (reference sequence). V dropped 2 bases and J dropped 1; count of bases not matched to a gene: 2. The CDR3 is CATSRFSGGTDTQYF. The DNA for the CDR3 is TGTGCCACCAGCAGATTTAGCGGGGGCACAGATACGCAGTATTTT.

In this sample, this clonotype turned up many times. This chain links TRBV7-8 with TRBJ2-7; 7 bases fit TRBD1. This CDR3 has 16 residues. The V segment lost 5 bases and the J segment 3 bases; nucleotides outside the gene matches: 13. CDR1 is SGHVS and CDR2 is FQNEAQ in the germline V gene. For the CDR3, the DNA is TGTGCCAGCAGCCCCTACCGACGGGACAGATACTACGAGCAGTACTTC. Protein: CASSPYRRDRYYEQYF.

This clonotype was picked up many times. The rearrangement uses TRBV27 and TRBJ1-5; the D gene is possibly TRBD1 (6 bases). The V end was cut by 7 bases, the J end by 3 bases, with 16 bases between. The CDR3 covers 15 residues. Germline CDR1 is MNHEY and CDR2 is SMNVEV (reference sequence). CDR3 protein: CASKGIGQSNQPQHF. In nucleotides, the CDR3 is TGTGCCAGCAAGGGGATCGGACAGTCCAATCAGCCCCAGCATTTT.

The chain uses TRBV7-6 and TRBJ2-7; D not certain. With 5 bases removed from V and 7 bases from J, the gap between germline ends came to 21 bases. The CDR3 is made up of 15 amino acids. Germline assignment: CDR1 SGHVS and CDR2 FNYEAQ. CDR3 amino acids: CASSEGRLRSREQYF. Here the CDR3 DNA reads TGTGCCAGCAGCGAAGGGCGGTTGAGGTCTCGAGAGCAGTACTTC.

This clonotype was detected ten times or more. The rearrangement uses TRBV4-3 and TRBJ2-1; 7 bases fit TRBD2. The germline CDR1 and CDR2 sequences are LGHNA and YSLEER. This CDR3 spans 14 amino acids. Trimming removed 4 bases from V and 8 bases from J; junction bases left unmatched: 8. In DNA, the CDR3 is TGCGCCAGCAGCCTCGCCACGGCGGGGGATGAGCAGTTCTTC. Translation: CASSLATAGDEQFF.

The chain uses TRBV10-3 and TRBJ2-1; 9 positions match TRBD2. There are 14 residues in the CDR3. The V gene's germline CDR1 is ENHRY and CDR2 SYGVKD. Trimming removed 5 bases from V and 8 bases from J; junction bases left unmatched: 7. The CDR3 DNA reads TGTGCCATCAGTCCCGGGACTAGCCGGGATGAGCAGTTCTTC. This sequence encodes CAISPGTSRDEQFF.

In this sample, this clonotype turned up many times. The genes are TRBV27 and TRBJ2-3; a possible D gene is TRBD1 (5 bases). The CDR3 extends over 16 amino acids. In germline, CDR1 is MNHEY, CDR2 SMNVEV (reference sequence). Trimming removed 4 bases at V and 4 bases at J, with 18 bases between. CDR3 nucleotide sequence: TGTGCCAGCAGTTCTGGGGCGTTCCTTCAGTCAGATACGCAGTATTTT. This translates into CASSSGAFLQSDTQYF.

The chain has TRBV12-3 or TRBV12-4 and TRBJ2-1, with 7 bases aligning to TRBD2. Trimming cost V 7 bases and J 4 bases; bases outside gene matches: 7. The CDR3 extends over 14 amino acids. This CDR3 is CASIRGGGYNEQFF. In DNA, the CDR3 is TGTGCCAGCATCCGTGGGGGGGGATACAATGAGCAGTTCTTC.

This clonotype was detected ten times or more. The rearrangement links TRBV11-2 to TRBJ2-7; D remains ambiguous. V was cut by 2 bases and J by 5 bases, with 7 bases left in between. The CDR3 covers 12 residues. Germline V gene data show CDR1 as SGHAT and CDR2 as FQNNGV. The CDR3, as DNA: TGTGCCAGCAGCTTAATTAGAGACGAGCAGTACTTC. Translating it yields CASSLIRDEQYF.